The present entry profiles one TCR beta chain with its context. As yet, its antigen is unknown. CDR1 and CDR2 from the germline V gene are MNHEY and SMNVEV (reference sequence). The CDR3 has 13 residues. V was pared by 4 bases and J by 6 bases, with 4 bases of the junction left unmatched. Each sorted subset replicate got 200 ng genomic DNA, 25,000 to 35,000 genomes. The data were produced by immunoSEQ multiplex PCR, yet TCRdb's version contains in-frame clones alone and is incomplete. The sample holds over 2,000,000 clones, around 93% seen once. Naive CD8 isolation took CD45RO-negative cells positively selected for CCR7 and excluded terminally differentiated effector memory CD45RA+ cells. These data originate in a study of shared clonotypes between healthy human individuals. On the study more broadly: The plates for each donor numbered three CD4 naive, three CD4 memory, two CD8 naive and one CD8 memory. Overall study results and limits: Sample collection involved blood only; tissue repertoires are likely different.

This chain uses TRBV27 with TRBJ1-2, with TRBD1 matching 8 bases. Sequenced sample: naive CD8+ T cells from PBMCs. This TCR was sampled from a man between 18 and 29 years old in good health. Some clones in this sample may be carry-over from other donors' samples. The CDR3: CASSSLTGDGYTF. The CDR3 nucleotides read TGTGCCAGCAGTTCCCTGACAGGGGATGGCTACACCTTC.